A single sample is the source of the 27 T cell receptor beta chains below, sequenced in a study of cytomegalovirus exposure and HLA in healthy donors. The repertoire was sequenced with immunoSEQ multiplex PCR; TCRdb's copy has only in-frame clones and lacks some. The sample records roughly 200,000 clones, roughly 86% being singletons. Sample: PBMCs. The receptors were sampled from a man aged 25-45 years in good health and CMV-seropositive.

This chain links TRBV28 with TRBJ2-3, with 9 bases fitting TRBD1. Germline V gene data show CDR1 as MDHEN and CDR2 as SYDVKM. CDR3 length equals 15 residues. Losses at the gene ends were 7 bases for V and 1 base for J; bases not matched to a gene: 6. CDR3 nucleotide sequence: TGTGCCAGCATCCCACAGGGGGCGGGCACAGATACGCAGTATTTT. It yields the protein CASIPQGAGTDTQYF.

V is TRBV19 and J is TRBJ1-4, with 7 bases matching TRBD1. The junction had 8 bases not matched to a gene; V was cut back by 3 bases and J by 4 bases. The CDR3 is 16 residues long. Germline V gene sequence: CDR1 LNHDA, CDR2 SQIVND (reference sequence). The CDR3 DNA reads TGTGCCAGTAGTATTTCCCTGACAGGGTTTAATGAAAAACTGTTTTTT. Protein product: CASSISLTGFNEKLFF.

This clone was detected a few times. The CDR3 nucleotides are TGCGCCAGCAGCTTGGACCAGGGGAGCTATGGCTACACCTTC. This encodes CASSLDQGSYGYTF. The gene calls are TRBV5-1 and TRBJ1-2, with a possible D match to TRBD1 (6 bases). The CDR3 loop spans 14 amino acids. Germline assignment: CDR1 SGHRS and CDR2 YFSETQ. Trimming shortened V by 0 bases and J by 4 bases, and 10 bases separated the two germline ends. Full variable domain (missing parts from reference TRBV5-1 and TRBJ1-2): KAGVTQTPRYLIKTRGQQVTLSCSPISGHRSVSWYQQTPGQGLQFLFEYFSETQRNKGNFPGRFSGRQFSNSRSEMNVSTLELGDSALYLCASSLDQGSYGYTFGSGTRLTVV.

The chain combines TRBV6-6 with TRBJ1-6; 7 bases are a match to TRBD1. Trimming cost V 6 bases and J 7 bases; bases outside gene matches: 6. The CDR3 has 14 amino acids. The V gene's germline CDR1 is MNHNY and CDR2 SVGAGI (reference sequence). The CDR3 DNA reads TGTGCCAGCAGACTCGGAGGGGGCAATTCACCCCTCCACTTT. Translating it yields CASRLGGGNSPLHF.

The chain links TRBV4-1 to TRBJ1-1; a possible D gene is TRBD1 (6 bases). CDR1 MGHRA and CDR2 YSYEKL come from the germline V gene. Trimming cost V 5 bases and J 4 bases, with 14 bases left between them. The CDR3 spans 14 residues. CDR3 coding DNA: TGCGCCAGCAGCTTTGGGACATTACGCACTGAAGCTTTCTTT. It specifies CASSFGTLRTEAFF.

J is TRBJ2-3 and V is TRBV4-1, with no clear D. The CDR3 consists of 16 residues. Germline CDR1 MGHRA, CDR2 YSYEKL. The V gene lost 0 bases and the J gene lost 2 bases, with 12 bases spanning the gap. The CDR3 here is CASSQDRARSTDTQYF. DNA of the CDR3: TGCGCCAGCAGCCAAGATAGGGCTAGGTCCACAGATACGCAGTATTTT.

The chain joins TRBV6-1 to TRBJ2-7, with D hard to call. Trimming cost V 3 bases and J 3 bases, with 6 bases left between them. The CDR3 loop spans 12 amino acids. Germline V gene sequence: CDR1 MNHNS, CDR2 SASEGT. This chain's CDR3 is CASSESRYEQYF. As DNA, the CDR3 is TGTGCCAGCAGTGAGTCGCGCTACGAGCAGTACTTC.

The rearrangement joins TRBV6-1 to TRBJ2-5; D is possibly TRBD2 (7 bases). The V gene lost 0 bases and the J gene lost 10 bases, with 15 bases spanning the gap. This CDR3 comprises 14 residues. Germline CDR1 and CDR2: MNHNS and SASEGT. As DNA, the CDR3 is TGTGCCAGCAGTGAAGCGCGGGGGCAGGGCGGCCAGTACTTC. Residues: CASSEARGQGGQYF.

A note on this clone: The junction differs from germline at one of its ends, possibly a read error. CDR3 in DNA: TGTGCTAGCAGCCCGGGACAGGTATCTCAAGAGACCCAGTACTTC. Its protein product is CASSPGQVSQETQYF. The genes are TRBV7-7 and TRBJ2-5; TRBD1 matches 8 bases. The CDR3 runs to 15 residues. Per germline, CDR1 SSHAT and CDR2 FNYEAQ (reference sequence).

Here the CDR3 DNA reads TGTGCCAGCATCGATCCGAGGAGCACAGATACGCAGTATTTT. Its translation: CASIDPRSTDTQYF. This sequence joins TRBV27 and TRBJ2-3; D is unresolved. CDR3 length equals 14 residues. V lost 7 bases to trimming and J lost 0 bases, with 11 bases between them. The V gene's germline CDR1 is MNHEY and CDR2 SMNVEV (reference sequence).

The chain combines TRBV21-1 with TRBJ2-7; TRBD2 was called by the table and not checked on the DNA. TRBV21-1 is an annotated pseudogene. The CDR3 sequence is 15 residues long. This CDR3 is CASSARTSGTYEQYF. The CDR3 DNA reads as TGTGCCAGCAGCGCTCGGACTAGCGGGACCTACGAGCAGTACTTC.

The chain carries TRBV6-5 and TRBJ2-3; 7 nucleotides match TRBD1. This CDR3 contains 14 residues. The germline gives CDR1 MNHEY, CDR2 SVGAGI. V shed 5 bases and J 0 bases; nucleotides not matched to a gene: 2. CDR3 region: CASSDRASTDTQYF. In nucleotides, the CDR3 is TGTGCCAGCAGTGACAGGGCGAGCACAGATACGCAGTATTTT.

The gene calls are TRBV11-3 and TRBJ2-1; 10 nucleotides agree with TRBD1. This CDR3 spans 17 amino acids. J lost 5 bases, V lost 3 bases, and 10 bases had no gene match. Per the germline V gene, CDR1 is SGHNT and CDR2 is YENEEA. In nucleotides, the CDR3 is TGTGCCAGCAGCTTGGGACAGGGGCAAACCGCGAACAATGAGCAGTTCTTC. Its translation is CASSLGQGQTANNEQFF.

This clone showed up just once. The chain has TRBV9 and TRBJ2-3, with D uncertain. Germline V gene lookup returns CDR1 SGDLS and CDR2 YYNGEE. The CDR3 contains 15 residues. The germline V and J ends were trimmed by 0 bases and 4 bases, with 12 bases remaining between them. In nucleotides, the CDR3 is TGTGCCAGCAGCGTAGCGGGCAGGACCTCAGATACGCAGTATTTT. Its protein product is CASSVAGRTSDTQYF.

The CDR3 region is CASSEGTGSPSETQYF. The DNA for the CDR3 is TGTGCCAGCAGTGAAGGGACAGGGTCCCCTAGCGAGACCCAGTACTTC. V and J are TRBV6-1 and TRBJ2-5, with 8 bases fitting TRBD1. Per germline, CDR1 MNHNS and CDR2 SASEGT. Germline trimming cut 1 base from V and 5 bases from J; bases unmatched to any gene: 9. The CDR3 loop spans 16 amino acids.

The chain couples TRBV5-1 to TRBJ2-7, with unresolved D. Germline V gene sequence: CDR1 SGHRS, CDR2 YFSETQ. Trimming took 5 bases from V and 4 from J, leaving 10 bases between them. The CDR3 runs 12 residues. CDR3 DNA sequence: TGCGCCAGCAGTTACAATCGGTACGAGCAGTACTTC. Protein product: CASSYNRYEQYF. The variable domain in full, completed from reference TRBV5-1 and TRBJ2-7, reads KAGVTQTPRYLIKTRGQQVTLSCSPISGHRSVSWYQQTPGQGLQFLFEYFSETQRNKGNFPGRFSGRQFSNSRSEMNVSTLELGDSALYLCASSYNRYEQYFGPGTRLTVT.

The chain combines TRBV4-3 with TRBJ2-7; D gene unclear. Germline CDR1 is LGHNA and CDR2 is YSLEER. This CDR3 region has 15 residues. Trimming pared 0 bases from V and 3 bases from J, leaving 12 bases between. CDR3: CASSQDRTRVYEQYF. The CDR3, as DNA: TGCGCCAGCAGCCAAGACAGAACCCGAGTCTACGAGCAGTACTTC.

This clone was seen just once. The rearrangement uses TRBV11-2 and TRBJ2-1; a weak D match, TRBD2 (6 bases). This CDR3 is built from 12 residues. The germline V and J ends were trimmed by 1 base and 12 bases, with 10 bases remaining between them. Germline V lookup: CDR1 SGHAT, CDR2 FQNNGV. CDR3 bases: TGTGCCAGCAGCTTAGTATCCGGGAGGCAGTTCTTC. As protein: CASSLVSGRQFF.

This clone showed up just once. This chain connects TRBV7-3 to TRBJ1-1; D remains unclear. The CDR3 covers 13 residues. CDR1 and CDR2 (germline): SGHTA, FQGTGA. Trimming cost V 5 bases and J 2 bases, with 9 bases left between them. CDR3 sequence (DNA): TGTGCCAGCAGCCTCTGGACTAACACTGAAGCTTTCTTT. This encodes CASSLWTNTEAFF.

This sequence joins TRBV7-8 and TRBJ2-5; 10 bases align to TRBD2. The CDR3 is made up of 15 amino acids. V lost 1 base, J lost 5 bases, and 4 bases stayed unmatched. CDR1 SGHVS and CDR2 FQNEAQ come from the germline V gene. The CDR3 DNA reads TGTGCCAGCAGCTTAGGACTAGCGGGTGGGGAGACCCAGTACTTC. Its translation is CASSLGLAGGETQYF.

The chain recombines TRBV30 with TRBJ2-2; D gene unclear. The CDR3 covers 14 residues. The V and J ends lost 4 bases and 5 bases respectively, with 14 bases between them. The germline gives CDR1 GTSNPN, CDR2 SVGIG (reference sequence). DNA for the CDR3: TGTGCCTGGACCCAGACGGAAGGAACCGGGGAGCTGTTTTTT. It encodes CAWTQTEGTGELFF.

V gene TRBV9 combines with J gene TRBJ2-1; D is ambiguous. The CDR3 totals 14 residues. In germline, CDR1 is SGDLS, CDR2 YYNGEE. Trimming left V 0 bases short and J 6 bases short, with 10 bases between. The CDR3 DNA follows: TGTGCCAGCAGCGTAGCTGTGGCAGTCAATGAGCAGTTCTTC. Protein: CASSVAVAVNEQFF.

V and J are TRBV15 and TRBJ2-7; the D gene is possibly TRBD2 (5 bases). The CDR3 sequence is 16 residues long. Germline loops: CDR1 LNHNV, CDR2 YYDKDF (reference sequence). Trimming cost V 5 bases and J 6 bases, with 23 bases left between them. In DNA, the CDR3 is TGTGCCACCAGCCCCCCGCTGTGGGAGTCCGTCCGCGAGCAGTACTTC. Its translation: CATSPPLWESVREQYF.

As for this clone: The junction shows a germline mismatch at one end, possibly a read error. This chain uses TRBV7-7 with TRBJ2-2, with D maybe TRBD1 (6 bases). The CDR3 has 15 residues. Germline values: CDR1 SSHAT, CDR2 FNYEAQ (reference sequence). CDR3 in amino acids: CASSPLTGNTGELFF. The CDR3 DNA sequence: TGTGCTAGCAGCCCGTTGACAGGGAACACCGGGGAGCTGTTTTTT. The full variable domain, completed using reference TRBV7-7 and TRBJ2-2, is GAGVSQSPRYKVTKRGQDVTLRCDPISSHATLYWYQQALGQGPEFLTYFNYEAQPDKSGLPSDRFSAERPEGSISTLTIQRTEQRDSAMYRCASSPLTGNTGELFFGEGSRLTVL.

This rearrangement joins TRBV5-1 to TRBJ1-2; the D gene is possibly TRBD1 (6 bases). The CDR3 spans 15 residues. In germline, CDR1 is SGHRS, CDR2 YFSETQ. V gave up 1 base and J gave up 6 bases, with 16 bases separating them. The CDR3 region has the DNA TGCGCCAGCAGCTTGTGGGACCCACAGGGAGATGGCTACACCTTC. It encodes CASSLWDPQGDGYTF.

V gene TRBV27 combines with J gene TRBJ1-2, with 9 bases identical to TRBD1. Per the germline V gene, CDR1 is MNHEY and CDR2 is SMNVEV (reference sequence). The CDR3 spans 14 residues. With 1 base clipped from V and 4 bases from J, the junction kept 1 base outside the gene matches. In DNA, the CDR3 is TGTGCCAGCAGTTTATGGGGACAGGGCTATGGCTACACCTTC. It encodes CASSLWGQGYGYTF.

The gene calls are TRBV6-1 and TRBJ2-7, with TRBD1 as a possible D gene (6 bases). This CDR3 comprises 15 residues. The V end was cut by 3 bases, the J end by 3 bases, with 15 bases between. Germline values: CDR1 MNHNS, CDR2 SASEGT. The CDR3 protein is CASSDYPGQSYEQYF. CDR3 DNA sequence: TGTGCCAGCAGTGATTATCCGGGACAAAGCTACGAGCAGTACTTC.